What follows describes a single T cell receptor beta chain. The CDR3 has 12 residues. V lost 5 bases, J lost 6 bases, and 1 base stayed unmatched. Germline assignment: CDR1 MNHEY and CDR2 SMNVEV (reference sequence). Generated by immunoSEQ multiplex PCR, the TCRdb table keeps only in-frame clones and is missing some. Among tens of thousands of clones listed, about two thirds were seen once. This specimen comes from a study of sequential checkpoint blockade in melanoma. In the study overall: Each arm's sequence ended with maintenance nivolumab.

Treatment meaning: randomized to nivolumab then ipilimumab (arm A) or the reverse (arm B). Sorted cells were live CD3+CD8+, lacking CD19 and CD56, from PBMCs. The material was CD8+ T cells sorted from blood (inferred from file names), obtained from a patient given nivolumab and ipilimumab in sequence. This rearrangement joins TRBV27 to TRBJ2-1, with 7 nucleotides matching TRBD2. The sequence came from a human donor with melanoma. The CDR3 DNA reads TGTGCCAGCAGTCTAGCGGCCAATGAGCAGTTCTTC. Its protein is CASSLAANEQFF.